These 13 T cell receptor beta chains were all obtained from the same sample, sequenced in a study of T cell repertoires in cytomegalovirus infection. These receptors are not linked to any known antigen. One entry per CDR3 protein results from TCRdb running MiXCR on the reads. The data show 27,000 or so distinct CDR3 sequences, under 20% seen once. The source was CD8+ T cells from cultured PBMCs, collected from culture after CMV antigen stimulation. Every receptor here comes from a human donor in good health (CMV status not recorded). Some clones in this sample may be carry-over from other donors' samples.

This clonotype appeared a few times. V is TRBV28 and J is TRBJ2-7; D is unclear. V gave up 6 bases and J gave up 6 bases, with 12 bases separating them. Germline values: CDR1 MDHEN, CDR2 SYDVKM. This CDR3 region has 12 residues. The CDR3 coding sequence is TGTGCCAGCAGCCCCGTCCCAGGCGAGCAGTACTTC. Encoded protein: CASSPVPGEQYF.

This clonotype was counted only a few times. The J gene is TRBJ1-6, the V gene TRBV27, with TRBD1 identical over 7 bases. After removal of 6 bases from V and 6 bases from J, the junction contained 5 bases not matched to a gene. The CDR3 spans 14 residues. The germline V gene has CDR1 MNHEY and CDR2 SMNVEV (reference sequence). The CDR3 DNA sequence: TGTGCCAGCAGCAAACAGGGGATTAATTCACCCCTCCACTTT. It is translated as CASSKQGINSPLHF.

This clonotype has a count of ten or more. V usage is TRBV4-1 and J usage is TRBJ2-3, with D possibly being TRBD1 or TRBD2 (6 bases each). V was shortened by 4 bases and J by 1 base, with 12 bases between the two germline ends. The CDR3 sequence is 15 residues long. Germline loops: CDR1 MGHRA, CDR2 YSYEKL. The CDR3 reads CASSPGGGGTDTQYF. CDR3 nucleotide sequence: TGCGCCAGCAGCCCCGGGGGCGGGGGCACAGATACGCAGTATTTT.

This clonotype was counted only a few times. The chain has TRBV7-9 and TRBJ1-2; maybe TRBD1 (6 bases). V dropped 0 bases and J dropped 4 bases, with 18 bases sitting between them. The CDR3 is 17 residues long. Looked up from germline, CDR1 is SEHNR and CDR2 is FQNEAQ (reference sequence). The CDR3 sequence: CASSLAQTTQGSYGYTF. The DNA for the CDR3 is TGTGCCAGCAGCTTAGCGCAAACAACACAGGGTTCCTATGGCTACACCTTC.

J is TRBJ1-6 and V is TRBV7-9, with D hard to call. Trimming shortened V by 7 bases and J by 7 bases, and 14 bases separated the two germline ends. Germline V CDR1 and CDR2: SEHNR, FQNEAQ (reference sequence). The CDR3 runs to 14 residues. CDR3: CASIFDTANSPLHF. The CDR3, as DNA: TGTGCCAGCATTTTCGACACAGCCAATTCACCCCTCCACTTT.

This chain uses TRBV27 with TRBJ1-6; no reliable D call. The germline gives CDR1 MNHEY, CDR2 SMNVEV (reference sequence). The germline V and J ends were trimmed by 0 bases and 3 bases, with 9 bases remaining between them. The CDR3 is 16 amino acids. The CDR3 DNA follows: TGTGCCAGCAGTTTATCCGGTGGCAGCTATAATTCACCCCTCCACTTT. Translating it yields CASSLSGGSYNSPLHF.

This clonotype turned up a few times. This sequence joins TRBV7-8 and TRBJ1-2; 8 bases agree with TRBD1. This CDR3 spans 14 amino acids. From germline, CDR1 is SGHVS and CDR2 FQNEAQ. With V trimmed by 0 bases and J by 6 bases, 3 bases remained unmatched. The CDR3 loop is CASSLANRGDGYTF. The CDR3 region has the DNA TGTGCCAGCAGCTTAGCGAACAGGGGGGATGGCTACACCTTC. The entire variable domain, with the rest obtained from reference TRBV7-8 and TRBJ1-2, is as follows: GAGVSQSPRYKVAKRGQDVALRCDPISGHVSLFWYQQALGQGPEFLTYFQNEAQLDKSGLPSDRFFAERPEGSVSTLKIQRTQQEDSAVYLCASSLANRGDGYTFGSGTRLTVV.

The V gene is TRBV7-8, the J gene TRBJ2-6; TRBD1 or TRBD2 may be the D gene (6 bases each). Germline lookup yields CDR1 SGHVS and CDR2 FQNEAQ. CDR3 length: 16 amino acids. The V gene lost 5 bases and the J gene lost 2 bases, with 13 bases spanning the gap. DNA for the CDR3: TGTGCCAGCAGCACGAGGGGGAGGACTGGGGCCAACGTCCTGACTTTC. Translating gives CASSTRGRTGANVLTF. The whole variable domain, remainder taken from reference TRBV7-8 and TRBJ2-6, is GAGVSQSPRYKVAKRGQDVALRCDPISGHVSLFWYQQALGQGPEFLTYFQNEAQLDKSGLPSDRFFAERPEGSVSTLKIQRTQQEDSAVYLCASSTRGRTGANVLTFGAGSRLTVL.

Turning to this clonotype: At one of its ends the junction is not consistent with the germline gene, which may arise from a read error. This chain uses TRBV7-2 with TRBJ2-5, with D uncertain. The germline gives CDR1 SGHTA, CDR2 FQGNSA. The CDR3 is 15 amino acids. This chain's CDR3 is CASRLGRTQRETQYF. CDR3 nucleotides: TGTGCCAGCAGGTTAGGACGAACCCAGAGAGAGACCCAGTACTTC.

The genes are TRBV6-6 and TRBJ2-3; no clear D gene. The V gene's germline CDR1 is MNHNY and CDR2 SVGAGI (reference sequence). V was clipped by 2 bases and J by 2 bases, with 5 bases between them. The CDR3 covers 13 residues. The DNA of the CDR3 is TGTGCCAGCAGTTACCGTGACACAGATACGCAGTATTTT. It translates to CASSYRDTDTQYF.

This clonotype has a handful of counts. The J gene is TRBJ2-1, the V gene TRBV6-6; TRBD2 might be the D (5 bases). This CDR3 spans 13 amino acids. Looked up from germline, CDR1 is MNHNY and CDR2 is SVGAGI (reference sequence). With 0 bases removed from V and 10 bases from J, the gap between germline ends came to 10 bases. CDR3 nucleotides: TGTGCCAGCAGTTACTCACTGGGCGGGGAGCAGTTCTTC. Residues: CASSYSLGGEQFF.

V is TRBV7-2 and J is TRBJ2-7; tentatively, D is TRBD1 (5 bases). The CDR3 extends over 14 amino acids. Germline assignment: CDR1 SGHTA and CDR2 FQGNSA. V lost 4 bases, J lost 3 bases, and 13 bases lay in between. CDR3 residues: CASSYTPDSYEQYF. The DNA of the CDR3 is TGTGCCAGCAGCTATACCCCCGACAGCTACGAGCAGTACTTC. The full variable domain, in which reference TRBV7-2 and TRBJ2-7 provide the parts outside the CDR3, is GAGVSQSPSNKVTEKGKDVELRCDPISGHTALYWYRQSLGQGLEFLIYFQGNSAPDKSGLPSDRFSAERTGGSVSTLTIQRTQQEDSAVYLCASSYTPDSYEQYFGPGTRLTVT.

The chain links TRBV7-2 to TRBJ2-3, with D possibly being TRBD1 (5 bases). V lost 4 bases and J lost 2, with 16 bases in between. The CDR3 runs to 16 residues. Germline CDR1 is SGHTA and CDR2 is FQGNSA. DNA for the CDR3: TGTGCCAGCAGCTGGGGCCACCGAGGTTTCACAGATACGCAGTATTTT. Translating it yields CASSWGHRGFTDTQYF.